The source of this T cell receptor (beta chain) is a study of blood T cell repertoires in COVID-19. Looking at the study overall: Material from acute and convalescent COVID-19 was sourced from the United States, Italy and Spain. PBMCs, B-cell-depleted T cells, or T cells provided the cDNA or gDNA that made up the material.

The assay was immunoSEQ multiplex PCR, and TCRdb's table has in-frame clones only and misses some. The table records tens of thousands of clones, roughly 84% of them present only once. Seattle enrolled patients during active infection and tracked them longitudinally. V was trimmed by 5 bases and J by 2 bases, leaving 15 bases between them. Germline V gene data show CDR1 as SGHAT and CDR2 as FQNNGV. CDR3 size: 15 residues. This sequence joins TRBV11-2 and TRBJ1-2; D not certain. Sequencing used peripheral blood. The clonotype comes from a man in his 60s with COVID-19, enrolled during active disease. The CDR3 region is CASSRPGGENYGYTF. The CDR3 nucleotides read TGTGCCAGCAGCCGCCCGGGAGGTGAGAACTATGGCTACACCTTC.